At least ten counts were recorded for the clone carrying this T cell receptor beta chain. The antigen remains unidentified. The ends lost 3 bases at V and 10 bases at J; junction bases unmatched: 11. The CDR3 consists of 14 residues. Germline lookup yields CDR1 SGHTA and CDR2 FQGNSA. The data were obtained in a study of T cells in Graves' hyperthyroidism and ophthalmopathy. Using RNA transcripts as the source, TCR beta CDR3 regions were amplified. HTBI primers drove first-round RT-PCR of the TCR CDR3. A single record per CDR3 protein comes from TCRdb applying MiXCR to the multiplex PCR reads. Among approximately 870,000 distinct CDR3 sequences, 38% were seen once, and the ten largest hold about 8.9%. Overall study findings and caveats: Separation of ophthalmopathy from stable hyperthyroidism was achieved by a 13 V-J model. Also found in blood were most expanded thyroid clonotypes above 0.001.

The V gene is TRBV7-2, the J gene TRBJ1-1, with TRBD1 matching over 7 bases. The source material was blood. This receptor was taken from a man between 18 and 35 years old with Graves' hyperthyroidism. Here the CDR3 reads CASSLGGQAVGAFF. CDR3 nucleotides: TGTGCCAGCAGCTTGGGAGGACAGGCGGTAGGAGCTTTCTTT.